This T cell receptor beta chain was obtained from a study of blood T cell repertoires in COVID-19. CDR3 size: 15 residues. V shed 5 bases and J 4 bases; nucleotides not matched to a gene: 8. Germline V CDR1 and CDR2: SGHDT, YYEEEE. This clone was recorded once. Libraries were prepared by immunoSEQ multiplex PCR; TCRdb keeps only in-frame clonotypes and omits some of them. Of some 200,000 clones listed, about 90% were seen once; the top ten hold approximately 1.2%. The chain couples TRBV5-6 to TRBJ2-3; TRBD1 matches 9 bases. Sample: peripheral blood. The TCR was taken from a man aged 30-40 years with acute or convalescent COVID-19. CDR3 region: CASSSGTGYSDTQYF. The CDR3 region has the DNA TGTGCCAGCAGTTCCGGGACAGGGTATTCAGATACGCAGTATTTT.